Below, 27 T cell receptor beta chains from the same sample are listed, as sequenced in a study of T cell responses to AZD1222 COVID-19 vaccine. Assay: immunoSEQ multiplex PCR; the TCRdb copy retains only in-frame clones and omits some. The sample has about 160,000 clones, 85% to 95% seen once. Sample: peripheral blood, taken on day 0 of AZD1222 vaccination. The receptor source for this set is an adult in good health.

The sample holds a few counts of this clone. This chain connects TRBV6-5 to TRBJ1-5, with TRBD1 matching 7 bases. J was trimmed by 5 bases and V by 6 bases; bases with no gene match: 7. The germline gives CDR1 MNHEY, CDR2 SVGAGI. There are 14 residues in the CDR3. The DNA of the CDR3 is TGTGCCAGCAGCCTACACAGGGGAGATCAGCCCCAGCATTTT. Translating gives CASSLHRGDQPQHF.

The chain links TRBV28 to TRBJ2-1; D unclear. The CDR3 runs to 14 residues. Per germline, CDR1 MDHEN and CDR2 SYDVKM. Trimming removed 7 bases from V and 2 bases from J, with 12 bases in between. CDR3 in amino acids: CASTSSVPYNEQFF. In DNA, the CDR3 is TGTGCCAGCACCTCCTCGGTCCCCTACAATGAGCAGTTCTTC.

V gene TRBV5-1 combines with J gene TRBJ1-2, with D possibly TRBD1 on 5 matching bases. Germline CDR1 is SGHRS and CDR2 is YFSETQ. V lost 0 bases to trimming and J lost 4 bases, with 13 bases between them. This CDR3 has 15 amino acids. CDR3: CASSLVGEGSYGYTF. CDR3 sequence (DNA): TGCGCCAGCAGCTTGGTGGGGGAGGGGAGCTATGGCTACACCTTC.

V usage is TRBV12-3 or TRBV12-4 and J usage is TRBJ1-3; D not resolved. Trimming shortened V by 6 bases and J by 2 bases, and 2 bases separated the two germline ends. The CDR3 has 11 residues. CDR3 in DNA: TGTGCCAGCAGGACTGGAAACACCATATATTTT. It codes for CASRTGNTIYF.

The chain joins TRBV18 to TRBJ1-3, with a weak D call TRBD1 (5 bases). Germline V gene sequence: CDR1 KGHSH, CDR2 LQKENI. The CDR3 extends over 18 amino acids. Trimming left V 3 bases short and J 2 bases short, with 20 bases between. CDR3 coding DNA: TGTGCCAGCTCACCGGGGCCTCTTTCGGGGAGTGCTGGAAACACCATATATTTT. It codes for CASSPGPLSGSAGNTIYF.

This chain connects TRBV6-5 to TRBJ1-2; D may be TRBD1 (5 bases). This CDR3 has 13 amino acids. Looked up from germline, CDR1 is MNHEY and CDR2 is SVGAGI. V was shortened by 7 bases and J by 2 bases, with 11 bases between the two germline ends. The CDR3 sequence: CASTRDLNYGYTF. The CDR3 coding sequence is TGTGCCAGCACCCGGGACCTCAACTATGGCTACACCTTC.

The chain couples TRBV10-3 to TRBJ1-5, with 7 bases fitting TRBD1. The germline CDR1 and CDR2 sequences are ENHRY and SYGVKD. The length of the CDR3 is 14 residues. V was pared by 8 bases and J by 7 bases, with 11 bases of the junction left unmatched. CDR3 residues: CAIAGGGIGQPQHF. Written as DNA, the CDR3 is TGTGCCATCGCAGGAGGGGGCATCGGGCAGCCCCAGCATTTT.

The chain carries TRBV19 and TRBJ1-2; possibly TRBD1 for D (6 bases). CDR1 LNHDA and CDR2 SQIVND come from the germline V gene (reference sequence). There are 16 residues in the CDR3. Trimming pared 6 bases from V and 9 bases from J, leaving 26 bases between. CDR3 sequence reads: CASRARRGANSISYTF. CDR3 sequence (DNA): TGTGCCAGTAGAGCCCGTCGGGGGGCGAACTCTATTAGCTACACCTTC.

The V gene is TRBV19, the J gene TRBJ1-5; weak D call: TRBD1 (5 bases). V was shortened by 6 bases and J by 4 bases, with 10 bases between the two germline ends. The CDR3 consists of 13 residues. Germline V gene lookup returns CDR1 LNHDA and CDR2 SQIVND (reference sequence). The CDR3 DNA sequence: TGTGCCAGTAGCCCAGGGCCAAATCAGCCCCAGCATTTT. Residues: CASSPGPNQPQHF.

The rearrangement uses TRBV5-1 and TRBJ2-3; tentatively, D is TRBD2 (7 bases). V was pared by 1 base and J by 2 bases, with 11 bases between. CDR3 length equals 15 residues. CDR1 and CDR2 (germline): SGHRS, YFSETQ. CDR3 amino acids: CASSLSGGATDTQYF. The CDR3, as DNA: TGCGCCAGCAGCTTGAGTGGGGGGGCCACAGATACGCAGTATTTT.

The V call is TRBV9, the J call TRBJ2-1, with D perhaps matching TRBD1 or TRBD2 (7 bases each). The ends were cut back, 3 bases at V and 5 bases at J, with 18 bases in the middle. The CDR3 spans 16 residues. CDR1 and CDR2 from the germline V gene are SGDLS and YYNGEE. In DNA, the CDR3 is TGTGCCAGCAGCGGCGGGGGACAGCGGATCGACAATGAGCAGTTCTTC. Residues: CASSGGGQRIDNEQFF.

The CDR3 bases are TGTGCCAGCTCACCGGGACTAGCAGGACTCACCGGGGAGCTGTTTTTT. Translating it yields CASSPGLAGLTGELFF. The J gene is TRBJ2-2, the V gene TRBV18; 9 positions match TRBD2. CDR1 is KGHSH and CDR2 is LQKENI in the germline V gene. The V gene end was trimmed by 3 bases and the J gene end by 4 bases; junction bases not matched to a gene: 6. The CDR3 consists of 16 residues.

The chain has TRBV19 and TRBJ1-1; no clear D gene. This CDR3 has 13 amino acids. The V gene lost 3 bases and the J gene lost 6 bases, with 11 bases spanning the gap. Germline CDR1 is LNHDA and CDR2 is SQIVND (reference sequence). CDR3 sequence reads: CASSIVARSEAFF. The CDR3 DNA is TGTGCCAGTAGTATTGTTGCCAGATCTGAAGCTTTCTTT.

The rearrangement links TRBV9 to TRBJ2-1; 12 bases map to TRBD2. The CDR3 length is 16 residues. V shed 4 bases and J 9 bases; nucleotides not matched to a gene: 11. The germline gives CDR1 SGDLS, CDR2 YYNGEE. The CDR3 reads CASSLRSSGGASEQFF. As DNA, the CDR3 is TGTGCCAGCAGCTTAAGGTCTAGCGGGGGGGCCAGTGAGCAGTTCTTC.

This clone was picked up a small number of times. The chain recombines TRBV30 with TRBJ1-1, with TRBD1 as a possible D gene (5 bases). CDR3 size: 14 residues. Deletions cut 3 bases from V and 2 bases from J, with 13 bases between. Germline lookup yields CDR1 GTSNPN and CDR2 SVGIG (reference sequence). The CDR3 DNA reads TGTGCCTGGAGCTTGGGGGGTAAAAACACTGAAGCTTTCTTT. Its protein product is CAWSLGGKNTEAFF.

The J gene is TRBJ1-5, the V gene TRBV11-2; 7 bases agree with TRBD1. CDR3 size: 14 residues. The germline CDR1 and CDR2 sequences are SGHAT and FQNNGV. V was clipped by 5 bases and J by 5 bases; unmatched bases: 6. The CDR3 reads CASSRRGPDQPQHF. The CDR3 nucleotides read TGTGCCAGCAGCAGAAGGGGGCCAGATCAGCCCCAGCATTTT. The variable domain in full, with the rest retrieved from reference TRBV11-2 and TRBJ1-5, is EAGVAQSPRYKIIEKRQSVAFWCNPISGHATLYWYQQILGQGPKLLIQFQNNGVVDDSQLPKDRFSAERLKGVDSTLKIQPAKLEDSAVYLCASSRRGPDQPQHFGDGTRLSIL.

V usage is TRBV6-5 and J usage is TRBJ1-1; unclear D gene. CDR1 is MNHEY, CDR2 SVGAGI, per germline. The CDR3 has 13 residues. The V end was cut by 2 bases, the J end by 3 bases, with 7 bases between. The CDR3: CASSYERDTEAFF. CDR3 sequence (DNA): TGTGCCAGCAGTTACGAAAGAGACACTGAAGCTTTCTTT.

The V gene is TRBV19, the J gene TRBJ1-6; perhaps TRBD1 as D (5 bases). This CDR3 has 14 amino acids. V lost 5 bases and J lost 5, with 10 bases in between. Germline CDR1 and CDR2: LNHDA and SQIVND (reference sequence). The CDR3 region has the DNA TGTGCCAGTAGTCGGGACCCGCATAATTCACCCCTCCACTTT. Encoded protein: CASSRDPHNSPLHF.

CDR3 region: CASSLLGGYNEQFF. The CDR3 DNA is TGTGCCAGCAGCTTACTTGGGGGGTACAATGAGCAGTTCTTC. The rearrangement uses TRBV11-3 and TRBJ2-1, with D perhaps TRBD2 (6 bases). V lost 2 bases and J 4 bases, leaving 9 bases between the germline ends. The germline V gene has CDR1 SGHNT and CDR2 YENEEA. The CDR3 consists of 14 residues.

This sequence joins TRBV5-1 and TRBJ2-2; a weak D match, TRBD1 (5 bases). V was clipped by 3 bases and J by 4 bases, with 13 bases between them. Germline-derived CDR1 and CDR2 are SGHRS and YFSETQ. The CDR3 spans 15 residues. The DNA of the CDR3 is TGCGCCAGCAGCTCAGGGTTCTCTAGCACCGGGGAGCTGTTTTTT. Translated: CASSSGFSSTGELFF.

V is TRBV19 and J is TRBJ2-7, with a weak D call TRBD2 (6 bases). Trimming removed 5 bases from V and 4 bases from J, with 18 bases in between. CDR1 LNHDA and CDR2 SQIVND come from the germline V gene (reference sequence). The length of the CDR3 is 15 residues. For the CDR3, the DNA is TGTGCCAGTAGTCCGGGGCCAGGGACTTCTTACGAGCAGTACTTC. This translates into CASSPGPGTSYEQYF.

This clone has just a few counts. The CDR3 bases are TGTGCCAGCAGTTACGGCACTACCCACGAGCAGTACTTC. Its translation: CASSYGTTHEQYF. This chain joins TRBV6-5 and TRBJ2-7; D call uncertain. Per germline, CDR1 MNHEY and CDR2 SVGAGI. The germline V and J ends were trimmed by 2 bases and 5 bases, with 10 bases remaining between them. The CDR3 is made up of 13 amino acids.

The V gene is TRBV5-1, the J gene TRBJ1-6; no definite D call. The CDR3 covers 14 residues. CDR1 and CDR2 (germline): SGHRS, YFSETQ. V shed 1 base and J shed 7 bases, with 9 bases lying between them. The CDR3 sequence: CASSLLDGNSPLHF. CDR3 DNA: TGCGCCAGCAGCTTGTTGGACGGGAATTCACCCCTCCACTTT.

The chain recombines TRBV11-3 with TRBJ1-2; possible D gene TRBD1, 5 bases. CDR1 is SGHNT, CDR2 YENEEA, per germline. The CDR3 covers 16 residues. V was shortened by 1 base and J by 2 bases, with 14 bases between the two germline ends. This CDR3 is CASSLAGTGQNYGYTF. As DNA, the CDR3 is TGTGCCAGCAGCTTAGCCGGGACGGGCCAAAACTATGGCTACACCTTC.

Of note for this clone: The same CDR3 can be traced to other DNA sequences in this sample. Here the CDR3 DNA reads TGTGCCAGCAGCTTGGCCGGGGGAGGCTACACCTTC. Translating gives CASSLAGGGYTF. The gene calls are TRBV5-6 and TRBJ1-2; D might be TRBD1 (5 bases). Trimming stripped 0 bases from V and 8 bases from J, with 8 bases between. The CDR3 totals 12 residues. CDR1 and CDR2 from the germline V gene are SGHDT and YYEEEE.

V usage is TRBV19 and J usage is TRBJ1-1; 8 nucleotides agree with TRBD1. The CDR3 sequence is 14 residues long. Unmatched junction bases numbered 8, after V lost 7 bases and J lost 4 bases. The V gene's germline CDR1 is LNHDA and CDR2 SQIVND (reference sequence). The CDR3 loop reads CASTPRDRFTEAFF. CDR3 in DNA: TGTGCCAGTACCCCAAGGGACAGGTTCACTGAAGCTTTCTTT.

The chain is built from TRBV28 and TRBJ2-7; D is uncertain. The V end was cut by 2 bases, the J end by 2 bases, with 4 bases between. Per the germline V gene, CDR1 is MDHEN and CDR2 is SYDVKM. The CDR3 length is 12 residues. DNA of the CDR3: TGTGCCAGCAGTTTAAACACCTACGAGCAGTACTTC. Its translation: CASSLNTYEQYF. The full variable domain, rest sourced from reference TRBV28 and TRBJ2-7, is DVKVTQSSRYLVKRTGEKVFLECVQDMDHENMFWYRQDPGLGLRLIYFSYDVKMKEKGDIPEGYSVSREKKERFSLILESASTNQTSMYLCASSLNTYEQYFGPGTRLTVT.